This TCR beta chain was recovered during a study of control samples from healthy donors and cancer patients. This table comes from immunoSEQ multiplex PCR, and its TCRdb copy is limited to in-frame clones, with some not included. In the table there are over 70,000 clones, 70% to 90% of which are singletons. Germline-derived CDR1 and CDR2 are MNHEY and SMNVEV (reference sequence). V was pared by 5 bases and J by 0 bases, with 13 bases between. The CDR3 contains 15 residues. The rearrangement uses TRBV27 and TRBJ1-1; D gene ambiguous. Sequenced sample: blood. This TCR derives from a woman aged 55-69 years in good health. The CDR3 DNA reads TGTGCCAGCAGTAAGCTCAGAGACATGAACACTGAAGCTTTCTTT. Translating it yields CASSKLRDMNTEAFF.